The TCR beta chain described here comes from a study of T cell clones after liver transplantation. As for the study in general: A pre-transplant mixed lymphocyte reaction with TCRbeta sequencing defined graft-donor-reactive clones followed in post-transplant blood. Patients counted as tolerant after at least one year off all immunosuppression, enzymes not exceeding twice normal. Third-party-reactive TCRbeta sequences from pre-transplant mixed lymphocyte reactions served as antigen-independent comparators. Subjects received no induction therapy and standard immunosuppression until randomization at 12-24 months post-transplant.

Trimming pared 0 bases from V and 7 bases from J, leaving 6 bases between. Germline V CDR1 and CDR2: LNHNV, YYDKDF (reference sequence). This CDR3 has 13 residues. This clone was counted a few times. Sequencing used immunoSEQ multiplex PCR; TCRdb keeps in-frame clones, though not all of them. This table has about 71,000 clones, 80% appearing once. The V and J genes are TRBV15 and TRBJ2-2; D is unclear. The receptor was derived from a human patient who received a liver transplant. The graft donor may account for some of the T cells. Sequenced material: CD4+ T cells from blood, taken 12 months after liver transplant. The DNA for the CDR3 is TGTGCCACCAGCAGAGATCAGCGCGGGGAGCTGTTTTTT. Its translation is CATSRDQRGELFF.